This T cell receptor (beta chain) was documented in a study of a mutant IDH1 vaccine in newly diagnosed glioma. Turning to the study itself: Before enrollment, the patients had been treated with radiotherapy alone, temozolomide alone, or both together. Most of them had received both.

Sequenced by immunoSEQ multiplex PCR; TCRdb stores in-frame clones only, minus some. The sample gives roughly 54,000 clones, roughly four fifths of which show up once; about 3.2% is in the top ten. This CDR3 region has 20 residues. CDR1 is MDHEN, CDR2 SYDVKM, per germline. The trim removed 5 bases at V and 0 bases at J, leaving 14 bases unmatched. Remarks on this clone: The antigen remains unidentified.

Documented time point: week 5, during vaccination. It was 300 ug of mutant IDH1 20-mer peptide that made up each vaccine dose, given with topical imiquimod. The TCR originated in a man aged 25 to 40 with glioma. The chain couples TRBV28 to TRBJ1-3, with TRBD1 matching over 12 bases. The source material was PBMCs, sampled from a glioma patient whose treatment included an IDH1 peptide vaccine. CDR3 in amino acids: CASSPFGDRGPTHSGNTIYF. DNA for the CDR3: TGTGCCAGCAGTCCCTTTGGGGACAGGGGGCCGACGCACTCTGGAAACACCATATATTTT.